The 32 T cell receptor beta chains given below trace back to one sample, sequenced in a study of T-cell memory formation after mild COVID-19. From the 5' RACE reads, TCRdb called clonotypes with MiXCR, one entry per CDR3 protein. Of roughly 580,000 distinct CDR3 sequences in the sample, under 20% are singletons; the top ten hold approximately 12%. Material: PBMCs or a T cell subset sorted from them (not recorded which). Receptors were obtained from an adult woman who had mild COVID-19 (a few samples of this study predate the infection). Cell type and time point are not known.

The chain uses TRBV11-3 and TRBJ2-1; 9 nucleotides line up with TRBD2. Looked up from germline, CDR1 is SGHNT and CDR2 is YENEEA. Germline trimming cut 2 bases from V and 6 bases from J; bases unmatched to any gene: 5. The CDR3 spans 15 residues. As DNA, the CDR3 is TGTGCCAGCAGCTTAATCGGACTAGCGCCCAATGAGCAGTTCTTC. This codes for CASSLIGLAPNEQFF.

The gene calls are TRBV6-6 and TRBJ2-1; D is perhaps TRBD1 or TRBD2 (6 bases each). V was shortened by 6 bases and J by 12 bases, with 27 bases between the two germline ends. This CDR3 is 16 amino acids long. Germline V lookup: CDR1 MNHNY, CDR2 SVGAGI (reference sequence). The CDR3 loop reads CASSLRALEGELAQFF. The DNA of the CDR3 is TGTGCCAGCAGCCTCAGGGCCTTGGAGGGGGAACTCGCGCAGTTCTTC.

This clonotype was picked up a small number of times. CDR3 region: CSAHQWATPYEQYF. The CDR3 nucleotides read TGCAGTGCTCATCAATGGGCTACTCCCTACGAGCAGTACTTC. The J gene is TRBJ2-7, the V gene TRBV20-1; no clear D gene. Per germline, CDR1 DFQATT and CDR2 SNEGSKA (reference sequence). This CDR3 comprises 14 residues. V dropped 5 bases and J dropped 2 bases, with 16 bases sitting between them.

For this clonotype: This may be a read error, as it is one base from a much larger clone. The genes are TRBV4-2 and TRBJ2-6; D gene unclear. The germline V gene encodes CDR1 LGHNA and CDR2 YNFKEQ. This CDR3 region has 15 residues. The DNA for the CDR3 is TGTGCCAGCAGCCAAGATCTCTCTGGGGACAACGTCCTGACTTTC. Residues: CASSQDLSGDNVLTF.

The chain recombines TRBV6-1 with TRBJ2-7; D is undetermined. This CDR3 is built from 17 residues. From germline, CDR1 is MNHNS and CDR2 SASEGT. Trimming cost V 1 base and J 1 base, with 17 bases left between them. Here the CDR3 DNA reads TGTGCCAGCAGTGAAGAAGTGGTTTCGTTTGGGTCCTACGAGCAGTACTTC. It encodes CASSEEVVSFGSYEQYF.

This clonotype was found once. The CDR3 DNA reads TGCAGCGCCATAGCGGGAGGGCCAGGGGATACGCAGTATTTT. Amino acid sequence: CSAIAGGPGDTQYF. The chain has TRBV29-1 and TRBJ2-3, with TRBD2 matching over 11 bases. This CDR3 has 14 amino acids. Trimming cost V 7 bases and J 6 bases; bases outside gene matches: 9. Germline loops: CDR1 SQVTM, CDR2 ANQGSEA.

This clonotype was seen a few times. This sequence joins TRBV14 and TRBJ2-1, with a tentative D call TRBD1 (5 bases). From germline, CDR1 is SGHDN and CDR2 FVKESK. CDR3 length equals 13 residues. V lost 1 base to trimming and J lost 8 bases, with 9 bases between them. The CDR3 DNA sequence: TGTGCCAGCAGCCAAGCAGGGATCGATGAGCAGTTCTTC. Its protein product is CASSQAGIDEQFF.

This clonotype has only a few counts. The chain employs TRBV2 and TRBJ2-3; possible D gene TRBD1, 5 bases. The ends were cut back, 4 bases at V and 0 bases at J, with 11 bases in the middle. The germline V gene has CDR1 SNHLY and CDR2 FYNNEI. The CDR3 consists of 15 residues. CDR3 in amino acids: CASSAQGSSTDTQYF. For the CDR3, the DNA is TGTGCCAGCAGTGCCCAGGGCTCTAGCACAGATACGCAGTATTTT.

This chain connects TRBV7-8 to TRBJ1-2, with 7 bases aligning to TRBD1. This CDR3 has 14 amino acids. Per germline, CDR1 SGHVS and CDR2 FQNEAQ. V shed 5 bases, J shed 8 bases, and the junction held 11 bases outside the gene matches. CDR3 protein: CASSPDRVVQGYTF. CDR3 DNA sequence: TGTGCCAGCAGCCCCGACAGGGTAGTGCAAGGCTACACCTTC.

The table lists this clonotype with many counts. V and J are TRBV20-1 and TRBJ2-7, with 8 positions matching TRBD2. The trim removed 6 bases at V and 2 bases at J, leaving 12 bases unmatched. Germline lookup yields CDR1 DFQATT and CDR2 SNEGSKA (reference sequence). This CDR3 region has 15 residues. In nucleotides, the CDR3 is TGCAGTGCGCGGGGGGAAGGCGGGTTAACCTACGAGCAGTACTTC. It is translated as CSARGEGGLTYEQYF.

The CDR3: CASSGLAGENTGELFF. DNA for the CDR3: TGTGCCAGCAGTGGGTTAGCGGGGGAAAACACCGGGGAGCTGTTTTTT. The J gene is TRBJ2-2, the V gene TRBV6-6; TRBD2 matches 9 bases. The CDR3 consists of 16 residues. With V trimmed by 5 bases and J by 2 bases, 6 bases remained unmatched. The germline gives CDR1 MNHNY, CDR2 SVGAGI (reference sequence).

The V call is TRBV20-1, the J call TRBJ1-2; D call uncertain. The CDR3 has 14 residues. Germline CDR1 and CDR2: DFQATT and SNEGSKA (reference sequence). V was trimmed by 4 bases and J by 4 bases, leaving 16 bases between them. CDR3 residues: CSATMGNTAYGYTF. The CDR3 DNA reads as TGCAGTGCTACAATGGGAAACACTGCCTATGGCTACACCTTC.

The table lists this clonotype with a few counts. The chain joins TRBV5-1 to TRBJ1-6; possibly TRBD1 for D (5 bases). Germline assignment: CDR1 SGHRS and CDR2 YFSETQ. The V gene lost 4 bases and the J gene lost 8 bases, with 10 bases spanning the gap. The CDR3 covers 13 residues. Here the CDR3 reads CASSGTPDSPLHF. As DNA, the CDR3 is TGCGCCAGCAGCGGGACCCCGGATTCACCCCTCCACTTT.

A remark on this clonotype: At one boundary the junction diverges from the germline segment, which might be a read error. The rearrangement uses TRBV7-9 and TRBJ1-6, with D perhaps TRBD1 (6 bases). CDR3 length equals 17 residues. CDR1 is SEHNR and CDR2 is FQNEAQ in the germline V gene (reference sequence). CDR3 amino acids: CASSLAQGSSYNSPIHF. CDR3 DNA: TGTGCCAGCAGCTTAGCCCAGGGGAGCTCCTATAATTCACCCATCCACTTT.

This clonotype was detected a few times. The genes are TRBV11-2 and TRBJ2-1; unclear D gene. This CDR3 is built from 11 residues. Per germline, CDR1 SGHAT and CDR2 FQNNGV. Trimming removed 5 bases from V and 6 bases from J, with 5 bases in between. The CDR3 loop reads CASSQPNEQFF. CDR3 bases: TGTGCCAGCAGCCAGCCCAATGAGCAGTTCTTC.

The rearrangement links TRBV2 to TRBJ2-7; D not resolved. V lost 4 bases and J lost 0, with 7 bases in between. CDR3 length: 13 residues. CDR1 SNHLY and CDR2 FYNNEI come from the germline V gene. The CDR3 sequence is CASSVASSYEQYF. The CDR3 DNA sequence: TGTGCCAGCAGTGTCGCTAGCTCCTACGAGCAGTACTTC.

This CDR3 reads CASSLSDSNYEQYF. The CDR3 bases are TGCGCCAGCAGCTTGTCAGACAGCAACTACGAGCAGTACTTC. The chain carries TRBV5-1 and TRBJ2-7, with a weak D call TRBD1 (5 bases). This CDR3 is 14 amino acids long. Trimming pared 1 base from V and 3 bases from J, leaving 11 bases between. CDR1 is SGHRS and CDR2 is YFSETQ in the germline V gene.

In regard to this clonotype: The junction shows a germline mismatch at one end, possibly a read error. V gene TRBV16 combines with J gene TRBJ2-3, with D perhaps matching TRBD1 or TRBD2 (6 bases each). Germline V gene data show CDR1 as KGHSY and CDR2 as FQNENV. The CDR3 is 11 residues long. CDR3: CASSGSRRGLF. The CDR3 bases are TGTGCCAGCAGCGGAAGTCGCAGGGGACTTTTT.

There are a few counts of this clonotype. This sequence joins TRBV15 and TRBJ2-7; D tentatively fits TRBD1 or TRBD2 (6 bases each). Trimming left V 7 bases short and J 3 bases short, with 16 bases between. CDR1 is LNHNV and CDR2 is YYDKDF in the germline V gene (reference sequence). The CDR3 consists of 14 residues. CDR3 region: CATTRGGSDYEQYF. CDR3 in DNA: TGTGCCACCACCCGAGGGGGGTCTGACTACGAGCAGTACTTC.

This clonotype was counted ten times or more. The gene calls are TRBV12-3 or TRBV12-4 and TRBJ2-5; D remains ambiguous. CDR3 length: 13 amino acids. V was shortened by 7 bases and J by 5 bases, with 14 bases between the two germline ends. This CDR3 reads CASTSRSRETQYF. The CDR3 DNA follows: TGTGCCAGCACCTCCCGGTCCAGGGAGACCCAGTACTTC.

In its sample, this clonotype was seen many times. CDR3 bases: TGTGCCAGCAGCTTGCAGGGGGCGAGGGCCAAAAACATTCAGTACTTC. It yields the protein CASSLQGARAKNIQYF. The V gene is TRBV5-5, the J gene TRBJ2-4, with 8 bases identical to TRBD1. The germline CDR1 and CDR2 sequences are SGHKS and YYEKEE (reference sequence). This CDR3 spans 16 amino acids. J lost 1 base, V lost 1 base, and 4 bases had no gene match.

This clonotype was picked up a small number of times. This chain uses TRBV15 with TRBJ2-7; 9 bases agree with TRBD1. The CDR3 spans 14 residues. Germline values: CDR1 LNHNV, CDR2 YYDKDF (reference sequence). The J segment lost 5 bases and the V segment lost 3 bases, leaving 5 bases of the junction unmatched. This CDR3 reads CATSRYRGLDEQYF. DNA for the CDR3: TGTGCCACCAGCAGGTACAGGGGGCTGGACGAGCAGTACTTC.

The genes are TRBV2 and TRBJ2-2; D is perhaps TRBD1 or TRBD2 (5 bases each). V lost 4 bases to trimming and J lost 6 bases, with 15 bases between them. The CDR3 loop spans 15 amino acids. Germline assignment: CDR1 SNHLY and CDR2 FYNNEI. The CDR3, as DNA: TGTGCCAGCAGTGGAGGGGCCCAACTTGCCGGGGAGCTGTTTTTT. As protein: CASSGGAQLAGELFF. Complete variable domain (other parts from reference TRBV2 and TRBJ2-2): EPEVTQTPSHQVTQMGQEVILRCVPISNHLYFYWYRQILGQKVEFLVSFYNNEISEKSEIFDDQFSVERPDGSNFTLKIRSTKLEDSAMYFCASSGGAQLAGELFFGEGSRLTVL.

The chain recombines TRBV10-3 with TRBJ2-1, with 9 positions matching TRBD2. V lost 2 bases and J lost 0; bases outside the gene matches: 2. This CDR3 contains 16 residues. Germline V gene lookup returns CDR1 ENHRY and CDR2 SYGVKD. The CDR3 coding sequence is TGTGCCATCAGTGAGCTAGCGGGGATCTCCTACAATGAGCAGTTCTTC. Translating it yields CAISELAGISYNEQFF.

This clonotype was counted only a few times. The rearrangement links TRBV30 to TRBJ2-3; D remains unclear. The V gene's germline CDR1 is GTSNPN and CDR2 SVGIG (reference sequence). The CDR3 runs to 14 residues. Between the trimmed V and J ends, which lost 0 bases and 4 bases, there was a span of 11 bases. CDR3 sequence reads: CAWSVLGLPDTQYF. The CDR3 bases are TGTGCCTGGAGTGTATTAGGCCTCCCAGATACGCAGTATTTT.

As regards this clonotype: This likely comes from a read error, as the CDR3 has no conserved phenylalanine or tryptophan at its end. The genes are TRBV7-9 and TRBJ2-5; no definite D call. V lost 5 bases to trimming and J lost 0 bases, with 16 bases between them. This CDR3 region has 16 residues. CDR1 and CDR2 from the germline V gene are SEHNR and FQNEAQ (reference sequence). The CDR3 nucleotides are TGTGCCAGCAGCCCCGAAACGACCTGGTACCAAGAGACCCAGTACTCC. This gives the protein CASSPETTWYQETQYS.

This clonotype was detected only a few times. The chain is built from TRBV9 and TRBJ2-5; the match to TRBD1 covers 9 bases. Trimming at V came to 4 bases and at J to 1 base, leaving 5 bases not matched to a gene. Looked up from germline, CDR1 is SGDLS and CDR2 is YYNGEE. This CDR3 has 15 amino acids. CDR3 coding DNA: TGTGCCAGCAGCCAGACAGGGGGGGTCCAAGAGACCCAGTACTTC. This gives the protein CASSQTGGVQETQYF.

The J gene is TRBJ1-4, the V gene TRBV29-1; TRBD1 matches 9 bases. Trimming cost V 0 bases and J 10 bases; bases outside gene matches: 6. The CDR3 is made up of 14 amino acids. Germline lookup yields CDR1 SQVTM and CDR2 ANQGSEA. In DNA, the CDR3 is TGCAGCGTTGAAGATCCACAGGGGGCCGGAAAACTGTTTTTT. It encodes CSVEDPQGAGKLFF.

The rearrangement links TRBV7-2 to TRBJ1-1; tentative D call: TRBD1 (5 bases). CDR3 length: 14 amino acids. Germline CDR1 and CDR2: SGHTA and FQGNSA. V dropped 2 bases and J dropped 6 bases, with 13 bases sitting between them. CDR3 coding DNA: TGTGCCAGCAGCTTATTCGGGACCGGCCCTGAAGCTTTCTTT. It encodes CASSLFGTGPEAFF.

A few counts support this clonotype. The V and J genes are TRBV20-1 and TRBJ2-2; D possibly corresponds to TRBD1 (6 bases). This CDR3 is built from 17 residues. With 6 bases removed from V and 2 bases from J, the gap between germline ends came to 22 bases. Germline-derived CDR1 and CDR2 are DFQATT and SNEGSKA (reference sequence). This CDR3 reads CSAPGHYRNPNTGELFF. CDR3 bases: TGCAGTGCGCCGGGACATTATCGGAACCCCAACACCGGGGAGCTGTTTTTT.

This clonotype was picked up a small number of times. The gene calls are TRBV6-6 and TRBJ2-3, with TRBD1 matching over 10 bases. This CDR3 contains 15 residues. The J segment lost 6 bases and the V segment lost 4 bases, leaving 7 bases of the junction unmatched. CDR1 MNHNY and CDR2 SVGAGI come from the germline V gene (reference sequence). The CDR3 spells CASSSRDRGVDTQYF. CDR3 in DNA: TGTGCCAGCAGTTCCCGGGACAGGGGTGTGGATACGCAGTATTTT.

The CDR3 DNA reads as TGTGCCAGCAGTTACGGGGTAGGACGGACCAATCAGCCCCAGCATTTT. Amino acids: CASSYGVGRTNQPQHF. V is TRBV6-2 or TRBV6-3 and J is TRBJ1-5; D ambiguous. This CDR3 is 16 amino acids long. Trimming took 2 bases from V and 3 from J, leaving 14 bases between them. Germline CDR1 is MNHEY and CDR2 is SVGEGT.